The 9 T cell receptor beta chains listed next were all sequenced from one sample in a study of shared clonotypes between healthy human individuals. Selected positively for CCR7 and CD45RO-negative, naive CD8 cells excluded terminally differentiated effector memory CD45RA+ cells. Data came from immunoSEQ multiplex PCR; TCRdb stores just in-frame clones and leaves some out. The sample yields more than 550,000 clones, just over 90% seen once. Sequencing was done on a sample of naive CD8+ T cells sorted from blood. The receptors were gathered from a man aged 25 to 40 in good health.

The chain couples TRBV5-5 to TRBJ2-3; D is uncertain. This CDR3 has 12 amino acids. CDR1 SGHKS and CDR2 YYEKEE come from the germline V gene (reference sequence). With 1 base removed from V and 4 bases from J, the gap between germline ends came to 4 bases. The DNA for the CDR3 is TGTGCCAGCAGCTTGTCGGCAGATACGCAGTATTTT. Its translation: CASSLSADTQYF.

V is TRBV11-3 and J is TRBJ2-3, with D tentatively TRBD1 or TRBD2 (5 bases each). This CDR3 region has 14 residues. CDR1 is SGHNT and CDR2 is YENEEA in the germline V gene. The ends were cut back, 5 bases at V and 5 bases at J, with 14 bases in the middle. The CDR3 reads CASSERDQLDTQYF. Here the CDR3 DNA reads TGTGCCAGCAGCGAACGGGACCAGTTAGATACGCAGTATTTT.

This chain uses TRBV7-2 with TRBJ2-7; D tentatively fits TRBD1 or TRBD2 (6 bases each). The germline CDR1 and CDR2 sequences are SGHTA and FQGNSA. The CDR3 extends over 18 amino acids. V lost 5 bases and J 3 bases, leaving 26 bases between the germline ends. The CDR3 nucleotides read TGTGCCAGCAGCGGAAGTAGGGGGGACGAGAAGGACTACTACGAGCAGTACTTC. It is translated as CASSGSRGDEKDYYEQYF.

The DNA of the CDR3 is TGTGCCAGCAGTTTGTTGCGGTTGTACAATGAGCAGTTCTTC. This gives the protein CASSLLRLYNEQFF. The chain links TRBV28 to TRBJ2-1; no definite D call. The V gene's germline CDR1 is MDHEN and CDR2 SYDVKM. V shed 3 bases and J shed 4 bases, with 10 bases lying between them. The CDR3 runs to 14 residues.

The CDR3 here is CASSPEGRSYNEQFF. The CDR3 DNA reads TGTGCCAGCAGCCCCGAAGGCCGCTCCTACAATGAGCAGTTCTTC. The genes are TRBV7-9 and TRBJ2-1; D remains ambiguous. The V end was cut by 5 bases, the J end by 0 bases, with 11 bases between. The CDR3 runs to 15 residues. Germline CDR1 reads SEHNR; CDR2 reads FQNEAQ (reference sequence).

For this clone: This same CDR3 is encoded by further DNA sequences in the sample. The chain has TRBV30 and TRBJ2-7; 11 bases match TRBD1. Germline V CDR1 and CDR2: GTSNPN, SVGIG (reference sequence). After removal of 5 bases from V and 3 bases from J, the junction contained 3 bases not matched to a gene. The CDR3 runs 13 residues. CDR3 in DNA: TGTGCCTGGGGACAGGGGGCGGGCTACGAGCAGTACTTC. Its protein is CAWGQGAGYEQYF.

CDR3 sequence reads: CASSLDRDRTYEQYF. DNA for the CDR3: TGCGCCAGCAGCTTGGATCGCGACAGAACCTACGAGCAGTACTTC. The chain links TRBV5-1 to TRBJ2-7; TRBD1 might be the D (5 bases). This CDR3 comprises 15 residues. From germline, CDR1 is SGHRS and CDR2 YFSETQ. The V end was cut by 0 bases, the J end by 2 bases, with 12 bases between.

The chain has TRBV4-3 and TRBJ1-4; tentatively, D is TRBD1 (5 bases). Germline V gene data show CDR1 as LGHNA and CDR2 as YSLEER. V lost 1 base and J lost 3, with 12 bases in between. The CDR3 covers 16 residues. The CDR3 reads CASSQGLGVANEKLFF. The CDR3 coding sequence is TGCGCCAGCAGCCAAGGCCTAGGGGTGGCTAATGAAAAACTGTTTTTT.

The chain is built from TRBV7-9 and TRBJ2-7; D might be TRBD2 (6 bases). The V end was cut by 10 bases, the J end by 3 bases, with 22 bases between. The CDR3 has 15 amino acids. Germline V gene sequence: CDR1 SEHNR, CDR2 FQNEAQ (reference sequence). The CDR3 sequence: CATAAREPHRYEQYF. CDR3 coding DNA: TGTGCCACCGCAGCCCGGGAGCCTCACCGCTACGAGCAGTACTTC.